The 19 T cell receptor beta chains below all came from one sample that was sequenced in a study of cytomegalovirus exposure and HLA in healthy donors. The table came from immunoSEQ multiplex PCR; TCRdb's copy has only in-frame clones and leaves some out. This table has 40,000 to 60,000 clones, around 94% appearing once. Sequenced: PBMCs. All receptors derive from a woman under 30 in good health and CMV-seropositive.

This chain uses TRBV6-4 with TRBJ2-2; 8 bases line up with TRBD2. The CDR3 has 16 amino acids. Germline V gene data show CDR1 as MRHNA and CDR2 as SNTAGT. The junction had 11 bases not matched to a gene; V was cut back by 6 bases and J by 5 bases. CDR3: CASSELAAKGTGELFF. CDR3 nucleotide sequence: TGTGCCAGCAGCGAACTAGCGGCCAAAGGGACCGGGGAGCTGTTTTTT.

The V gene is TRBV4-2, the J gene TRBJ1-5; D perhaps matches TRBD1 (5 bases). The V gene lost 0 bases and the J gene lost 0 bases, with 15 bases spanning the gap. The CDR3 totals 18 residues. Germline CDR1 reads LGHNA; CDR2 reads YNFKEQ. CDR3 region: CASSQDGPGPYSNQPQHF. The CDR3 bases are TGTGCCAGCAGCCAAGACGGACCAGGGCCCTATAGCAATCAGCCCCAGCATTTT.

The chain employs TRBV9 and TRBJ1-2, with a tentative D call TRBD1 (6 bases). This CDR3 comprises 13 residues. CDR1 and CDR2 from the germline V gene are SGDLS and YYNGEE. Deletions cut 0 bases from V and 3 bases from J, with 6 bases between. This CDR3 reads CASSVGQDYGYTF. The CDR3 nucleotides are TGTGCCAGCAGCGTAGGACAGGACTATGGCTACACCTTC.

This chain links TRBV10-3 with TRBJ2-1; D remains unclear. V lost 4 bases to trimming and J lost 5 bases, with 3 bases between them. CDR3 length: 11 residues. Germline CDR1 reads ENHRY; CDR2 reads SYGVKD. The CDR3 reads CAISADNEQFF. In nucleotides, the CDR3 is TGTGCCATCAGTGCAGACAATGAGCAGTTCTTC.

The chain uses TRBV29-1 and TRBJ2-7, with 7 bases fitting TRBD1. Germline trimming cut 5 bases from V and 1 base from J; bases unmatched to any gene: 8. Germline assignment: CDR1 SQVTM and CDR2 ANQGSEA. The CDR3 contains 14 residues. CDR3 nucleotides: TGCAGCGTTAAGGACAGGACATTATCCTACGAGCAGTACTTC. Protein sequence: CSVKDRTLSYEQYF.

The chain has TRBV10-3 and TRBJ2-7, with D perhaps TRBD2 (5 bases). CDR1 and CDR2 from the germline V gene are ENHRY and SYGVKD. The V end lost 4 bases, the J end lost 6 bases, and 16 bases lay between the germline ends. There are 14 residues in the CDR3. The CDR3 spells CAISGSSGPGEQYF. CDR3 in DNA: TGTGCCATCAGTGGTTCAAGCGGTCCGGGCGAGCAGTACTTC.

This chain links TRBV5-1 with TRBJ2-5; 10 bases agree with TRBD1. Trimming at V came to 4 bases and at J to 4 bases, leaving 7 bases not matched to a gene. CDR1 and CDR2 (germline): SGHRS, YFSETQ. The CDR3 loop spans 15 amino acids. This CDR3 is CASSQTTGGLETQYF. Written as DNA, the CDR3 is TGCGCCAGCAGCCAAACGACAGGGGGCCTAGAGACCCAGTACTTC. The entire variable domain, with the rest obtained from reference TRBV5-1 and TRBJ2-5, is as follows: KAGVTQTPRYLIKTRGQQVTLSCSPISGHRSVSWYQQTPGQGLQFLFEYFSETQRNKGNFPGRFSGRQFSNSRSEMNVSTLELGDSALYLCASSQTTGGLETQYFGPGTRLLVL.

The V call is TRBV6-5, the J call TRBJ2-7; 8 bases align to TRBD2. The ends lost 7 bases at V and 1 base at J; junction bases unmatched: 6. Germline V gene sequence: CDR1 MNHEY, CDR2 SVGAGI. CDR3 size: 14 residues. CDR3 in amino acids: CASTRVAGSYEQYF. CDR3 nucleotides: TGTGCCAGCACTCGGGTAGCGGGGTCCTACGAGCAGTACTTC.

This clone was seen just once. The CDR3 nucleotides are TGTGCCAGTAGCCGGGACAGGGGATACAATGAGCAGTTCTTC. Amino acids: CASSRDRGYNEQFF. V and J are TRBV19 and TRBJ2-1; the match to TRBD1 covers 10 bases. Unmatched junction bases numbered 3, after V lost 6 bases and J lost 4 bases. Germline V gene lookup returns CDR1 LNHDA and CDR2 SQIVND (reference sequence). The CDR3 consists of 14 residues. The full variable domain, with the rest looked up from reference TRBV19 and TRBJ2-1, is DGGITQSPKYLFRKEGQNVTLSCEQNLNHDAMYWYRQDPGQGLRLIYYSQIVNDFQKGDIAEGYSVSREKKESFPLTVTSAQKNPTAFYLCASSRDRGYNEQFFGPGTRLTVL.

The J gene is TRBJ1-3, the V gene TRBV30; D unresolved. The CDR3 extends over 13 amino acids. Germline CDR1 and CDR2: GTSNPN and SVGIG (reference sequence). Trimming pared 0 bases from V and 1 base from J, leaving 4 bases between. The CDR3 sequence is CAWSVKSGNTIYF. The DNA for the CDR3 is TGTGCCTGGAGTGTTAAATCTGGAAACACCATATATTTT.

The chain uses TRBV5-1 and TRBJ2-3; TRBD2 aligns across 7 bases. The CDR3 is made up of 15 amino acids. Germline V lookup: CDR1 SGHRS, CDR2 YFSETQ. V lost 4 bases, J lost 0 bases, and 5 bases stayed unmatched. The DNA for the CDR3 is TGCGCCAGCAGCCGGGGACTACCTAGCACAGATACGCAGTATTTT. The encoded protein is CASSRGLPSTDTQYF.

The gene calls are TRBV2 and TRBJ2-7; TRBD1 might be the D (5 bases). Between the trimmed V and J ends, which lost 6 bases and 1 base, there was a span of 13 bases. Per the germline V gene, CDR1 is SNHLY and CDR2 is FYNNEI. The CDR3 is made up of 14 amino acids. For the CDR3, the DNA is TGTGCCAGCAGGGAGACAGCCCCTTCCTACGAGCAGTACTTC. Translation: CASRETAPSYEQYF.

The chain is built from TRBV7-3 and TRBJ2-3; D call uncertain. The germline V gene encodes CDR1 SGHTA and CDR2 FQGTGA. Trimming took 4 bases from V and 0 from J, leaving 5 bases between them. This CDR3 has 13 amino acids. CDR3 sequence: CASSSPSTDTQYF. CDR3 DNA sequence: TGTGCCAGCAGCTCCCCTAGCACAGATACGCAGTATTTT.

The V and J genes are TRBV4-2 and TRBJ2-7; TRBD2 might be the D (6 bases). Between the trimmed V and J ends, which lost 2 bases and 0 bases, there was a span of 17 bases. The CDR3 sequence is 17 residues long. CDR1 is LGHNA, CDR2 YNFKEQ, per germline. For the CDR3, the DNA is TGTGCCAGCAGCCAATTCCTCGATGCGGGAAGCTCCTACGAGCAGTACTTC. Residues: CASSQFLDAGSSYEQYF.

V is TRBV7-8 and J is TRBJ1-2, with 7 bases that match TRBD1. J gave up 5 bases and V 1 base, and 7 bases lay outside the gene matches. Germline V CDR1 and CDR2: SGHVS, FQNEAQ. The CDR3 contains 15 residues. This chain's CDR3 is CASSLDLDRAYGYTF. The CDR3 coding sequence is TGTGCCAGCAGCTTAGACCTCGACAGGGCGTATGGCTACACCTTC.

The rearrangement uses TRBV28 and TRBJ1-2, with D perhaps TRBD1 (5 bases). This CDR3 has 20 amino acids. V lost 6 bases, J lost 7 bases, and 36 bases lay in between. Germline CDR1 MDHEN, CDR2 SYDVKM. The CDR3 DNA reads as TGTGCCAGCAGCCCCAGTCCGGGGGGGGTTATTCGGAGGAAACCCCCTGGCTACACCTTC. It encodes CASSPSPGGVIRRKPPGYTF.

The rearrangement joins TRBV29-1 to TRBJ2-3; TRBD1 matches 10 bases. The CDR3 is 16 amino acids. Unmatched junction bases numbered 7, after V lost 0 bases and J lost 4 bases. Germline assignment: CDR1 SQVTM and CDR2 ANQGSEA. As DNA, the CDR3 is TGCAGCGTTGAAGAGGGGACAGGGGTTGAATCAGATACGCAGTATTTT. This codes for CSVEEGTGVESDTQYF.

The CDR3 protein is CASRLGTGLSYEQYF. CDR3 in DNA: TGCGCCAGCAGACTCGGGACAGGGTTATCCTACGAGCAGTACTTC. The gene calls are TRBV5-1 and TRBJ2-7; 9 bases map to TRBD1. There are 15 residues in the CDR3. Trimming at V came to 5 bases and at J to 1 base, leaving 7 bases not matched to a gene. Germline CDR1 and CDR2: SGHRS and YFSETQ.

The CDR3 DNA sequence: TGTGCCAGTAGTATAGCCGGGACAGGGGCTACTGAAGCTTTCTTT. It yields the protein CASSIAGTGATEAFF. The chain combines TRBV19 with TRBJ1-1; 10 bases align to TRBD1. This CDR3 comprises 15 residues. Trimming at V came to 1 base and at J to 5 bases, leaving 4 bases not matched to a gene. Germline V gene sequence: CDR1 LNHDA, CDR2 SQIVND (reference sequence).